This T cell receptor (beta chain) comes out of a study of control samples from healthy donors and cancer patients. The repertoire was sequenced with immunoSEQ multiplex PCR; TCRdb's copy has only in-frame clones and lacks some. The sample has 150,000 to 180,000 clones; 85% to 95% are singletons. The germline V gene encodes CDR1 SEHNR and CDR2 FQNEAQ (reference sequence). With 1 base removed from V and 5 bases from J, the gap between germline ends came to 12 bases. The CDR3 consists of 15 residues. Sequencing was performed on blood. V and J are TRBV7-9 and TRBJ2-1; TRBD2 is a possible D gene (5 bases). The sequence derives from a man aged 40-50 years in good health. DNA of the CDR3: TGTGCCAGCAGCTTAGTCAGCGGTACCGACAATGAGCAGTTCTTC. This translates into CASSLVSGTDNEQFF.